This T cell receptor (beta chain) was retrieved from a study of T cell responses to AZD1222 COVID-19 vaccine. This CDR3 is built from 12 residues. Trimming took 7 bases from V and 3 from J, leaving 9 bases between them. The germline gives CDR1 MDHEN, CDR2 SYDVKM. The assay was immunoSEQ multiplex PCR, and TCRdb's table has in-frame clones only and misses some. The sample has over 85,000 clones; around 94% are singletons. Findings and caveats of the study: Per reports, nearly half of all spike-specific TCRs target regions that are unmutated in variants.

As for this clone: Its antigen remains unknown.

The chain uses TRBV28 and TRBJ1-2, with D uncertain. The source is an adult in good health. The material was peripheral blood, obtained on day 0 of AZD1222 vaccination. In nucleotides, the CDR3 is TGTGCCAGCAAAACGGGCCACTATGGCTACACCTTC. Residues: CASKTGHYGYTF.